The 19 T cell receptor beta chains presented below share a single source sample, sequenced in a study of cytomegalovirus exposure and HLA in healthy donors. TCRdb's copy holds only in-frame clones and misses some; the assay was immunoSEQ multiplex PCR. Of 100,000 to 150,000 clones listed, 85% to 90% were seen once; the top ten hold roughly 1.4%. Source material: PBMCs. These TCRs come from a man aged 25 to 40 in good health and CMV-seronegative.

The chain recombines TRBV5-6 with TRBJ1-5; maybe TRBD1 (6 bases). Germline CDR1 SGHDT, CDR2 YYEEEE. V gave up 4 bases and J gave up 7 bases, with 12 bases separating them. The CDR3 runs to 13 residues. The CDR3 protein is CASSPGGAQPQHF. CDR3 nucleotides: TGTGCCAGCAGCCCGGGGGGGGCACAGCCCCAGCATTTT.

DNA for the CDR3: TGTGCCAGTAGTAGAGGGACCCTAGGGGGGCCCCAGCATTTT. Protein: CASSRGTLGGPQHF. The chain uses TRBV19 and TRBJ1-5; D is possibly TRBD1 (6 bases). This CDR3 has 14 amino acids. Trimming stripped 4 bases from V and 9 bases from J, with 16 bases between. Germline CDR1 LNHDA, CDR2 SQIVND (reference sequence).

V usage is TRBV19 and J usage is TRBJ1-4, with 9 bases fitting TRBD1. Germline trimming cut 7 bases from V and 7 bases from J; bases unmatched to any gene: 7. The V gene's germline CDR1 is LNHDA and CDR2 SQIVND (reference sequence). The CDR3 sequence is 14 residues long. CDR3 in DNA: TGTGCCAGTACCGCGACAGGGGGTGGTGAAAAACTGTTTTTT. It encodes CASTATGGGEKLFF.

V and J are TRBV27 and TRBJ1-1; unclear D gene. V lost 2 bases and J lost 5, with 9 bases in between. Germline CDR1 is MNHEY and CDR2 is SMNVEV (reference sequence). The CDR3 length is 13 residues. The CDR3 region has the DNA TGTGCCAGCAGTTTAGAGAGAGGGACTGAAGCTTTCTTT. Translating it yields CASSLERGTEAFF.

CDR3: CASSEGLAGAAGELFF. The DNA of the CDR3 is TGTGCCAGCAGTGAGGGACTAGCGGGAGCGGCCGGGGAGCTGTTTTTT. This chain uses TRBV6-4 with TRBJ2-2, with 14 bases lining up with TRBD2. The CDR3 has 16 amino acids. Germline V gene lookup returns CDR1 MRHNA and CDR2 SNTAGT. Unmatched junction bases numbered 3, after V lost 3 bases and J lost 6 bases.

CDR3 DNA sequence: TGTGCCAGTAGTATTTTGTCCGGGTACAATGAGCAGTTCTTC. Translation: CASSILSGYNEQFF. The chain uses TRBV19 and TRBJ2-1; D is unresolved. The CDR3 runs to 14 residues. The V end was cut by 3 bases, the J end by 4 bases, with 10 bases between. Looked up from germline, CDR1 is LNHDA and CDR2 is SQIVND (reference sequence).

A few counts support this clone. V gene TRBV11-2 combines with J gene TRBJ2-7; D remains unclear. Germline V gene data show CDR1 as SGHAT and CDR2 as FQNNGV. This CDR3 is 13 amino acids long. Trimming stripped 0 bases from V and 6 bases from J, with 9 bases between. Written as DNA, the CDR3 is TGTGCCAGCAGCTTAGACCTAGACGGCGAGCAGTACTTC. Amino acid sequence: CASSLDLDGEQYF.

In DNA form, the CDR3 reads TGCGCCAGCAGCTTGAACCAGGACAATGAGCAGTTCTTC. As protein: CASSLNQDNEQFF. This chain links TRBV5-1 with TRBJ2-1; D remains ambiguous. In germline, CDR1 is SGHRS, CDR2 YFSETQ. There are 13 residues in the CDR3. The V gene lost 1 base and the J gene lost 5 bases, with 7 bases spanning the gap.

The rearrangement uses TRBV7-9 and TRBJ1-3; maybe TRBD1 (6 bases). In germline, CDR1 is SEHNR, CDR2 FQNEAQ (reference sequence). This CDR3 comprises 17 residues. The V and J ends lost 5 bases and 3 bases respectively, with 20 bases between them. The CDR3 protein is CASSLPPGGLSGNTIYF. Here the CDR3 DNA reads TGTGCCAGCAGCCTACCTCCCGGGGGGCTGAGTGGAAACACCATATATTTT.

This chain uses TRBV27 with TRBJ2-7, with a tentative D call TRBD1 (5 bases). Germline V CDR1 and CDR2: MNHEY, SMNVEV (reference sequence). The ends were cut back, 2 bases at V and 0 bases at J, with 14 bases in the middle. This CDR3 spans 16 amino acids. The CDR3 nucleotides read TGTGCCAGCAGTTTAGGGGCAGGCCCAACCTCCTACGAGCAGTACTTC. Protein: CASSLGAGPTSYEQYF.

Details on this clone: Possible read error: a much larger clone is one base away. The chain uses TRBV6-5 and TRBJ2-1; no firm D call. V was pared by 5 bases and J by 4 bases, with 3 bases between. Per germline, CDR1 MNHEY and CDR2 SVGAGI. This CDR3 has 11 residues. The CDR3 spells CASSLYNEQFF. CDR3 sequence (DNA): TGTGCCAGCAGTCTTTACAATGAGCAGTTCTTC.

This clone was seen a single time. The V and J genes are TRBV2 and TRBJ1-4; the D gene is possibly TRBD1 (5 bases). The CDR3 runs 12 residues. Germline loops: CDR1 SNHLY, CDR2 FYNNEI. V was clipped by 4 bases and J by 6 bases, with 6 bases between them. CDR3 loop: CASSAGYEKLFF. For the CDR3, the DNA is TGTGCCAGCAGTGCAGGGTATGAAAAACTGTTTTTT.

The J gene is TRBJ2-6, the V gene TRBV7-9; D unclear. The length of the CDR3 is 14 residues. With 9 bases removed from V and 0 bases from J, the gap between germline ends came to 9 bases. From germline, CDR1 is SEHNR and CDR2 FQNEAQ (reference sequence). The CDR3 nucleotides read TGTGCCAGTATCGGTTACTCTGGGGCCAACGTCCTGACTTTC. This gives the protein CASIGYSGANVLTF.

This chain uses TRBV27 with TRBJ2-2; 7 positions match TRBD1. The germline CDR1 and CDR2 sequences are MNHEY and SMNVEV (reference sequence). CDR3 length: 15 amino acids. Unmatched junction bases numbered 7, after V lost 6 bases and J lost 3 bases. CDR3 loop: CASSRQGVDTGELFF. The CDR3 bases are TGTGCCAGCAGCCGACAGGGAGTAGACACCGGGGAGCTGTTTTTT.

This rearrangement joins TRBV4-1 to TRBJ2-4, with 10 bases fitting TRBD1. After removal of 1 base from V and 8 bases from J, the junction contained 11 bases not matched to a gene. CDR1 and CDR2 from the germline V gene are MGHRA and YSYEKL. The CDR3 extends over 17 amino acids. The DNA of the CDR3 is TGCGCCAGCAGCCAAGTAAATCACGGGACAGGGGCTGACATTCAGTACTTC. Translated: CASSQVNHGTGADIQYF.

The rearrangement uses TRBV5-6 and TRBJ1-1, with a weak D call TRBD1 (6 bases). Germline CDR1 and CDR2: SGHDT and YYEEEE. This CDR3 region has 13 residues. The V end was cut by 4 bases, the J end by 4 bases, with 11 bases between. DNA for the CDR3: TGTGCCAGCAGCATAGGGGGGGGCACTGAAGCTTTCTTT. Amino acids: CASSIGGGTEAFF.

The chain links TRBV5-4 to TRBJ2-7, with TRBD2 identical over 8 bases. With V trimmed by 4 bases and J by 1 base, 4 bases remained unmatched. The CDR3 contains 14 residues. Germline values: CDR1 SGHNT, CDR2 YYREEE (reference sequence). Here the CDR3 DNA reads TGTGCCAGCAGCCCCCGGGGGGGATCCTACGAGCAGTACTTC. It specifies CASSPRGGSYEQYF.

The chain has TRBV7-2 and TRBJ1-2, with 10 bases lining up with TRBD1. J gave up 4 bases and V 5 bases, and 7 bases lay outside the gene matches. The CDR3 has 15 residues. CDR1 is SGHTA, CDR2 FQGNSA, per germline. The CDR3 DNA reads TGTGCCAGCAGCAATGACAGGGGGCAGGTCTATGGCTACACCTTC. Amino acid sequence: CASSNDRGQVYGYTF.

The chain links TRBV10-1 to TRBJ1-2; weak D call: TRBD1 (5 bases). The germline gives CDR1 WNHNN, CDR2 SYGVQD (reference sequence). V lost 3 bases, J lost 4 bases, and 15 bases lay in between. This CDR3 has 15 residues. The chain's CDR3 is CASSDDPAGRYGYTF. The DNA of the CDR3 is TGCGCCAGCAGTGATGACCCCGCGGGACGCTATGGCTACACCTTC.